These 18 T cell receptor beta chains originate from one sample sequenced in a study of blood T cell repertoires in COVID-19. The protocol was immunoSEQ multiplex PCR, while the TCRdb copy is restricted to in-frame clones and leaves out a portion. The sample has 200,000 to 300,000 clones, 86% seen once; the top ten hold 12%. Sequencing used peripheral blood. These receptors all come from a man older than 75 with acute or convalescent COVID-19.

On this clone: The same CDR3 is also encoded by other DNA sequences in this sample. This chain connects TRBV29-1 to TRBJ2-1, with D possibly matching TRBD1 (5 bases). V was trimmed by 7 bases and J by 4 bases, leaving 11 bases between them. Germline CDR1 SQVTM, CDR2 ANQGSEA. The CDR3 loop spans 12 amino acids. In nucleotides, the CDR3 is TGCAGCGCCGGCCAGGGATACAATGAGCAGTTCTTC. It specifies CSAGQGYNEQFF.

The rearrangement uses TRBV4-3 and TRBJ2-1; TRBD2 matches at 10 bases. The CDR3 sequence is 16 residues long. CDR1 is LGHNA, CDR2 YSLEER, per germline. V shed 5 bases, J shed 8 bases, and the junction held 12 bases outside the gene matches. The CDR3 nucleotides read TGCGCCAGCAGCTCCATAGCGGGAGGTCTCGTGGATGAGCAGTTCTTC. Translated: CASSSIAGGLVDEQFF.

The CDR3: CASSEFDPGGSNQPQHF. The CDR3, as DNA: TGCGCCAGCAGTGAGTTCGATCCAGGGGGAAGCAATCAGCCCCAGCATTTT. The chain employs TRBV10-2 and TRBJ1-5; 7 bases line up with TRBD1. This CDR3 has 17 residues. Unmatched junction bases numbered 7, after V lost 1 base and J lost 1 base. Germline V gene lookup returns CDR1 WSHSY and CDR2 SAAADI.

This chain uses TRBV24-1 with TRBJ2-1; 11 bases line up with TRBD2. Germline-derived CDR1 and CDR2 are KGHDR and SFDVKD. The CDR3 sequence is 16 residues long. V dropped 5 bases and J dropped 2; count of bases not matched to a gene: 4. CDR3 sequence (DNA): TGTGCCACCAGTGGCGGGACTAGCGGCCCCTACAATGAGCAGTTCTTC. It translates to CATSGGTSGPYNEQFF.

The chain links TRBV2 to TRBJ1-2, with 7 bases aligning to TRBD1. The CDR3 consists of 15 residues. The germline V gene encodes CDR1 SNHLY and CDR2 FYNNEI. Trimming removed 4 bases from V and 7 bases from J; junction bases left unmatched: 12. The CDR3 loop is CASSVEMTGPAGYTF. The CDR3 nucleotides read TGTGCCAGCAGTGTGGAAATGACAGGGCCTGCTGGCTACACCTTC.

The chain recombines TRBV4-2 with TRBJ2-3; D may be TRBD1 (5 bases). Trimming pared 3 bases from V and 6 bases from J, leaving 13 bases between. The CDR3 is made up of 14 amino acids. The germline CDR1 and CDR2 sequences are LGHNA and YNFKEQ. CDR3 in amino acids: CASSQAQGGDTQYF. The CDR3 DNA sequence: TGTGCCAGCAGCCAGGCCCAGGGTGGGGATACGCAGTATTTT.

The J gene is TRBJ1-6, the V gene TRBV7-2; no firm D call. Germline V gene lookup returns CDR1 SGHTA and CDR2 FQGNSA. The CDR3 extends over 14 amino acids. Trimming stripped 2 bases from V and 4 bases from J, with 6 bases between. The chain's CDR3 is CASSLFVYNSPLHF. Written as DNA, the CDR3 is TGTGCCAGCAGCTTATTCGTTTATAATTCACCCCTCCACTTT.

The genes are TRBV5-4 and TRBJ1-4; TRBD1 might be the D (5 bases). CDR1 and CDR2 from the germline V gene are SGHNT and YYREEE (reference sequence). V shed 1 base and J shed 3 bases, with 13 bases lying between them. The CDR3 has 16 amino acids. The CDR3 protein is CASSLPDRDSNEKLFF. The CDR3 region has the DNA TGTGCCAGCAGCTTGCCGGACCGGGACTCTAATGAAAAACTGTTTTTT.

The genes are TRBV6-5 and TRBJ1-1; D not certain. The V end was cut by 5 bases, the J end by 5 bases, with 12 bases between. The CDR3 is made up of 13 amino acids. Per the germline V gene, CDR1 is MNHEY and CDR2 is SVGAGI. The CDR3 DNA reads as TGTGCCAGCAGTCGAGAGGGTGGAACTGAAGCTTTCTTT. It translates to CASSREGGTEAFF.

The chain employs TRBV27 and TRBJ1-5; TRBD1 might be the D (6 bases). V lost 3 bases and J lost 7, with 25 bases in between. The germline gives CDR1 MNHEY, CDR2 SMNVEV (reference sequence). The CDR3 has 18 amino acids. In DNA, the CDR3 is TGTGCCAGCAGTTTCCGGGGGGGCCGCGGCAGCCTAGAACAGCCCCAGCATTTT. Amino acids: CASSFRGGRGSLEQPQHF.

The genes are TRBV5-1 and TRBJ1-4; D uncertain. V was cut by 3 bases and J by 6 bases, with 6 bases left in between. The CDR3 length is 12 residues. Germline V CDR1 and CDR2: SGHRS, YFSETQ. CDR3 sequence: CASSSGDEKLFF. In nucleotides, the CDR3 is TGCGCCAGCAGCTCTGGAGATGAAAAACTGTTTTTT.

This chain's CDR3 is CATTYIVLGGSGYTF. The CDR3 coding sequence is TGTGCCACCACTTACATCGTCCTGGGGGGTAGCGGCTACACCTTC. This chain joins TRBV28 and TRBJ1-2; the D gene is possibly TRBD1 (5 bases). CDR1 and CDR2 (germline): MDHEN, SYDVKM. V lost 10 bases to trimming and J lost 8 bases, with 26 bases between them. The CDR3 runs to 15 residues.

The chain is built from TRBV5-5 and TRBJ1-2; perhaps TRBD1 as D (5 bases). Deletions cut 3 bases from V and 1 base from J, with 13 bases between. CDR1 and CDR2 (germline): SGHKS, YYEKEE (reference sequence). The length of the CDR3 is 15 residues. This chain's CDR3 is CASSWGLLDNYGYTF. CDR3 bases: TGTGCCAGCAGCTGGGGACTCCTCGATAACTATGGCTACACCTTC.

The chain links TRBV7-2 to TRBJ2-2, with 8 bases identical to TRBD2. Germline V lookup: CDR1 SGHTA, CDR2 FQGNSA. CDR3 length: 17 residues. The J segment lost 0 bases and the V segment lost 4 bases, leaving 7 bases of the junction unmatched. The CDR3 DNA follows: TGTGCCAGCAGCTCGCTAGCGGGTCCCGCGAACACCGGGGAGCTGTTTTTT. Protein sequence: CASSSLAGPANTGELFF. Together with reference TRBV7-2 and TRBJ2-2, the CDR3 gives the full variable domain: GAGVSQSPSNKVTEKGKDVELRCDPISGHTALYWYRQSLGQGLEFLIYFQGNSAPDKSGLPSDRFSAERTGGSVSTLTIQRTQQEDSAVYLCASSSLAGPANTGELFFGEGSRLTVL.

The V and J genes are TRBV7-2 and TRBJ2-2; weak D call: TRBD2 (7 bases). V lost 3 bases to trimming and J lost 5 bases, with 13 bases between them. There are 15 residues in the CDR3. CDR1 SGHTA and CDR2 FQGNSA come from the germline V gene. The DNA for the CDR3 is TGTGCCAGCAGCTTTGGCGGGGGCGCGACCGGGGAGCTGTTTTTT. This sequence encodes CASSFGGGATGELFF. Full variable domain (remainder filled in from reference TRBV7-2 and TRBJ2-2): GAGVSQSPSNKVTEKGKDVELRCDPISGHTALYWYRQSLGQGLEFLIYFQGNSAPDKSGLPSDRFSAERTGGSVSTLTIQRTQQEDSAVYLCASSFGGGATGELFFGEGSRLTVL.

This clone appeared a single time. The genes are TRBV19 and TRBJ1-1; unclear D gene. This CDR3 has 15 residues. V was cut by 7 bases and J by 10 bases, with 25 bases left in between. CDR1 LNHDA and CDR2 SQIVND come from the germline V gene (reference sequence). The CDR3 sequence is CASKENGPADTRAFF. In DNA form, the CDR3 reads TGTGCCAGTAAGGAGAACGGTCCGGCAGATACCAGAGCTTTCTTT. Filled out from reference TRBV19 and TRBJ1-1, the complete variable domain reads DGGITQSPKYLFRKEGQNVTLSCEQNLNHDAMYWYRQDPGQGLRLIYYSQIVNDFQKGDIAEGYSVSREKKESFPLTVTSAQKNPTAFYLCASKENGPADTRAFFGQGTRLTVV.

The CDR3 here is CASSLGTRGGQETQYF. The CDR3 DNA is TGTGCCAGCAGCCTAGGGACTAGAGGGGGCCAAGAGACCCAGTACTTC. This chain uses TRBV11-2 with TRBJ2-5, with 8 bases lining up with TRBD2. From germline, CDR1 is SGHAT and CDR2 FQNNGV. This CDR3 comprises 16 residues. V shed 5 bases and J 1 base; nucleotides not matched to a gene: 9.

This clone occurred once. In nucleotides, the CDR3 is TGCAGCGTCGGACAGGGGGCTGGTACTGAAGCTTTCTTT. It is translated as CSVGQGAGTEAFF. The chain has TRBV29-1 and TRBJ1-1, with 11 bases identical to TRBD1. Germline V gene sequence: CDR1 SQVTM, CDR2 ANQGSEA. J lost 5 bases, V lost 6 bases, and 5 bases had no gene match. The CDR3 totals 13 residues.